These 28 T cell receptor beta chains were all obtained from the same sample, sequenced in a study of cytomegalovirus exposure and HLA in healthy donors. This PCR relied on a set of 60 Vbeta primers and 13 Jbeta primers. The method was immunoSEQ multiplex PCR; TCRdb's version includes in-frame clones alone and lacks a portion of them. Found here are roughly 120,000 clones, about 80% of them singletons; the top ten hold around 4.9%. The specimen was PBMCs. Receptors originate from a man between 50 and 59 years old in good health and CMV-seropositive.

This clone was seen just once. The chain links TRBV6-1 to TRBJ1-2; 8 nucleotides align to TRBD1. J lost 4 bases, V lost 4 bases, and 11 bases had no gene match. Germline V gene sequence: CDR1 MNHNS, CDR2 SASEGT. The CDR3 contains 16 residues. The CDR3 nucleotides read TGTGCCAGCAGTGCACGTGGGCAGGGGGCTGGCTATGGCTACACCTTC. Its translation: CASSARGQGAGYGYTF.

This clone was seen just once. The chain employs TRBV11-2 and TRBJ1-1, with D maybe TRBD1 (5 bases). Germline V gene sequence: CDR1 SGHAT, CDR2 FQNNGV. CDR3 size: 13 residues. The V end lost 5 bases, the J end lost 2 bases, and 9 bases lay between the germline ends. In DNA form, the CDR3 reads TGTGCCAGCAGCCCGGGGGTCAACACTGAAGCTTTCTTT. Protein sequence: CASSPGVNTEAFF.

J is TRBJ1-1 and V is TRBV5-4; 7 bases are shared with TRBD1. The CDR3 runs to 15 residues. Germline values: CDR1 SGHNT, CDR2 YYREEE (reference sequence). Unmatched junction bases numbered 7, after V lost 4 bases and J lost 1 base. The CDR3 DNA sequence: TGTGCCAGCAGCCGAAACGGACAGGCGAACACTGAAGCTTTCTTT. Its protein product is CASSRNGQANTEAFF.

This chain links TRBV2 with TRBJ2-1, with 8 bases aligning to TRBD1. The CDR3 has 14 amino acids. J lost 14 bases, V lost 5 bases, and 14 bases had no gene match. The germline gives CDR1 SNHLY, CDR2 FYNNEI. The CDR3 sequence is CASSRGQGALWKFF. The CDR3, as DNA: TGTGCCAGCAGTAGAGGGCAGGGGGCGCTTTGGAAGTTCTTC.

This chain uses TRBV9 with TRBJ2-3, with D tentatively TRBD2 (7 bases). Trimming shortened V by 6 bases and J by 4 bases, and 18 bases separated the two germline ends. The germline V gene encodes CDR1 SGDLS and CDR2 YYNGEE. The CDR3 has 15 residues. DNA for the CDR3: TGTGCCAGCACGAGGGGGGGGGCGGGGTCAGATACGCAGTATTTT. Translation: CASTRGGAGSDTQYF.

The rearrangement links TRBV2 to TRBJ1-1, with 9 bases identical to TRBD1. The ends lost 4 bases at V and 5 bases at J; junction bases unmatched: 14. CDR1 is SNHLY and CDR2 is FYNNEI in the germline V gene. The CDR3 runs to 17 residues. CDR3 amino acids: CASSGGTGYPRGTEAFF. The CDR3 region has the DNA TGTGCCAGCAGTGGGGGGACAGGGTATCCAAGAGGGACTGAAGCTTTCTTT.

This clone was seen more than once but under ten times. The gene calls are TRBV5-4 and TRBJ2-1; 10 bases agree with TRBD2. Germline loops: CDR1 SGHNT, CDR2 YYREEE (reference sequence). The CDR3 covers 15 residues. V dropped 3 bases and J dropped 6; count of bases not matched to a gene: 6. This chain's CDR3 is CASSSGLAAFNEQFF. The CDR3 coding sequence is TGTGCCAGCAGCTCTGGACTAGCGGCTTTCAATGAGCAGTTCTTC.

Concerning this clone: The same CDR3 is also encoded by other DNA sequences in this sample. The chain carries TRBV29-1 and TRBJ2-3; D might be TRBD2 (5 bases). The CDR3 sequence is 14 residues long. Germline V gives CDR1 SQVTM, CDR2 ANQGSEA. The germline V and J ends were trimmed by 6 bases and 3 bases, with 16 bases remaining between them. As DNA, the CDR3 is TGCAGCGTGGAAAAAGGGAGTTGGACAGATACGCAGTATTTT. Encoded protein: CSVEKGSWTDTQYF.

The chain is built from TRBV6-6 and TRBJ2-2; 7 bases align to TRBD1. Germline V gene lookup returns CDR1 MNHNY and CDR2 SVGAGI (reference sequence). This CDR3 spans 15 amino acids. The trim removed 6 bases at V and 4 bases at J, leaving 8 bases unmatched. The CDR3 region is CASSSTPGGTGELFF. CDR3 bases: TGTGCCAGCAGCTCCACCCCAGGGGGCACCGGGGAGCTGTTTTTT.

This clone came up a few times. The rearrangement uses TRBV19 and TRBJ2-2; no clear D. V lost 1 base, J lost 3 bases, and 3 bases lay in between. CDR3 size: 13 residues. Germline values: CDR1 LNHDA, CDR2 SQIVND (reference sequence). The CDR3 protein is CASSIVDTGELFF. For the CDR3, the DNA is TGTGCCAGTAGTATAGTAGACACCGGGGAGCTGTTTTTT. Full variable domain (missing parts from reference TRBV19 and TRBJ2-2): DGGITQSPKYLFRKEGQNVTLSCEQNLNHDAMYWYRQDPGQGLRLIYYSQIVNDFQKGDIAEGYSVSREKKESFPLTVTSAQKNPTAFYLCASSIVDTGELFFGEGSRLTVL.

The V and J genes are TRBV6-5 and TRBJ1-6; 7 nucleotides line up with TRBD1. Germline V gene sequence: CDR1 MNHEY, CDR2 SVGAGI. V lost 0 bases to trimming and J lost 3 bases; unmatched junction nucleotides: 2. The CDR3 is made up of 16 amino acids. CDR3 sequence reads: CASSYSDRVYNSPLHF. Here the CDR3 DNA reads TGTGCCAGCAGTTACTCCGACAGGGTCTATAATTCACCCCTCCACTTT.

The table lists this clone with a few counts. The chain couples TRBV6-1 to TRBJ1-2; the D is unclear. Trimming took off 4 bases at V and 4 bases at J, with 10 bases between the two ends. The CDR3 runs 13 residues. Germline CDR1 is MNHNS and CDR2 is SASEGT. CDR3 sequence (DNA): TGTGCCAGCAGTGTAGGAGATTTCTATGGCTACACCTTC. The encoded protein is CASSVGDFYGYTF.

The CDR3 region has the DNA TGTGCCAGCAGTTTTGGCGTAGGAGGACAGCCCCAGCATTTT. It yields the protein CASSFGVGGQPQHF. The rearrangement links TRBV27 to TRBJ1-5; D remains ambiguous. V lost 3 bases, J lost 7 bases, and 13 bases lay in between. This CDR3 has 14 amino acids. The germline V gene encodes CDR1 MNHEY and CDR2 SMNVEV (reference sequence).

The V and J genes are TRBV5-1 and TRBJ2-7; D call uncertain. The CDR3 has 14 residues. V was shortened by 7 bases and J by 3 bases, with 17 bases between the two germline ends. Germline V gene data show CDR1 as SGHRS and CDR2 as YFSETQ. This chain's CDR3 is CASGVDVASYEQYF. The CDR3 nucleotides read TGCGCCAGCGGAGTTGATGTCGCCAGCTACGAGCAGTACTTC.

This clone was counted a single time. This rearrangement joins TRBV4-2 to TRBJ1-1; the D gene is possibly TRBD1 (6 bases). The CDR3 loop spans 15 amino acids. Germline CDR1 and CDR2: LGHNA and YNFKEQ. V lost 4 bases, J lost 2 bases, and 14 bases lay in between. CDR3 residues: CASSLSEQGNTEAFF. The CDR3 nucleotides read TGTGCCAGCAGCCTCTCGGAACAGGGTAACACTGAAGCTTTCTTT.

The chain links TRBV30 to TRBJ2-7; no definite D call. CDR3 size: 11 residues. V shed 5 bases and J shed 3 bases, with 8 bases lying between them. The germline V gene has CDR1 GTSNPN and CDR2 SVGIG (reference sequence). The DNA for the CDR3 is TGTGCCTGGTCTCTGCGCTACGAGCAGTACTTC. Translating gives CAWSLRYEQYF.

This clone was seen only once. This chain links TRBV6-5 with TRBJ1-1; no firm D call. Deletions cut 6 bases from V and 0 bases from J, with 11 bases between. CDR3 length: 14 residues. In germline, CDR1 is MNHEY, CDR2 SVGAGI. The CDR3 DNA is TGTGCCAGCAGCACACGGAGGATGAACACTGAAGCTTTCTTT. This encodes CASSTRRMNTEAFF.

The chain joins TRBV4-2 to TRBJ2-7; perhaps TRBD2 as D (6 bases). This CDR3 comprises 15 residues. From germline, CDR1 is LGHNA and CDR2 YNFKEQ. Between the trimmed V and J ends, which lost 2 bases and 4 bases, there was a span of 15 bases. The CDR3 sequence is CASSQIMREQYEQYF. The CDR3 DNA reads as TGTGCCAGCAGCCAAATTATGCGGGAACAATACGAGCAGTACTTC.

The chain links TRBV9 to TRBJ1-1; 7 nucleotides line up with TRBD1. Germline V lookup: CDR1 SGDLS, CDR2 YYNGEE. The CDR3 runs 15 residues. With 3 bases clipped from V and 0 bases from J, the junction kept 5 bases outside the gene matches. The CDR3 sequence is CASSALGQMNTEAFF. The CDR3 DNA follows: TGTGCCAGCAGCGCTCTGGGACAGATGAACACTGAAGCTTTCTTT.

The chain links TRBV29-1 to TRBJ2-3; 12 bases are shared with TRBD2. The CDR3 consists of 13 residues. Per germline, CDR1 SQVTM and CDR2 ANQGSEA. Unmatched junction bases numbered 5, after V lost 6 bases and J lost 7 bases. The CDR3 DNA reads TGCAGCGTCCTAGCGGGGGGGCCAAATACGCAGTATTTT. It specifies CSVLAGGPNTQYF.

This sequence joins TRBV5-6 and TRBJ2-7; TRBD1 agrees at 8 bases. CDR3 length: 14 residues. Germline V gene data show CDR1 as SGHDT and CDR2 as YYEEEE. J gave up 1 base and V 4 bases, and 4 bases lay outside the gene matches. CDR3 DNA sequence: TGTGCCAGCAGCCGGGACAGGATGTCCTACGAGCAGTACTTC. Protein: CASSRDRMSYEQYF.

CDR3 nucleotide sequence: TGTGCCAGCAGCAAAAGGACAGGGGGCGAGCAGTACTTC. This encodes CASSKRTGGEQYF. The chain couples TRBV5-6 to TRBJ2-7; 10 bases are shared with TRBD1. V gave up 4 bases and J gave up 6 bases; unmatched junction bases: 4. Per germline, CDR1 SGHDT and CDR2 YYEEEE. There are 13 residues in the CDR3. Full variable domain (missing parts from reference TRBV5-6 and TRBJ2-7): DAGVTQSPTHLIKTRGQQVTLRCSPKSGHDTVSWYQQALGQGPQFIFQYYEEEERQRGNFPDRFSGHQFPNYSSELNVNALLLGDSALYLCASSKRTGGEQYFGPGTRLTVT.

V gene TRBV4-2 combines with J gene TRBJ2-7; D is perhaps TRBD2 (6 bases). Germline V CDR1 and CDR2: LGHNA, YNFKEQ. CDR3 size: 15 residues. Trimming removed 1 base from V and 3 bases from J, with 13 bases in between. For the CDR3, the DNA is TGTGCCAGCAGCCAAGGCGGGGTGCTGAGCTACGAGCAGTACTTC. Its protein product is CASSQGGVLSYEQYF.

This chain uses TRBV7-9 with TRBJ2-1, with 9 bases that match TRBD2. CDR3 length equals 15 residues. Unmatched junction bases numbered 11, after V lost 4 bases and J lost 10 bases. Germline CDR1 SEHNR, CDR2 FQNEAQ (reference sequence). The CDR3 DNA reads TGTGCCAGCAGCTCAGCGGGGGGAGTCTGGGAAGAGCAGTTCTTC. Its translation: CASSSAGGVWEEQFF.

V gene TRBV6-5 combines with J gene TRBJ1-6; D not certain. This CDR3 has 14 residues. V was clipped by 10 bases and J by 0 bases, with 10 bases between them. Germline V gene data show CDR1 as MNHEY and CDR2 as SVGAGI. CDR3 coding DNA: TGTGCCACCCAAGCGGGCTCCTATAATTCACCCCTCCACTTT. As protein: CATQAGSYNSPLHF.

The chain carries TRBV30 and TRBJ1-2; a possible D gene is TRBD1 (5 bases). V lost 7 bases to trimming and J lost 5 bases, with 14 bases between them. Germline-derived CDR1 and CDR2 are GTSNPN and SVGIG (reference sequence). There are 12 residues in the CDR3. The CDR3 is CALAIGEYGYTF. CDR3 coding DNA: TGTGCCTTAGCCATAGGGGAATATGGCTACACCTTC. Full variable domain (outside the CDR3, taken from reference TRBV30 and TRBJ1-2): SQTIHQWPATLVQPVGSPLSLECTVEGTSNPNLYWYRQAAGRGLQLLFYSVGIGQISSEVPQNLSASRPQDRQFILSSKKLLLSDSGFYLCALAIGEYGYTFGSGTRLTVV.

This clone was found many times. The chain carries TRBV5-1 and TRBJ2-1, with 9 bases matching TRBD1. This CDR3 region has 16 residues. Looked up from germline, CDR1 is SGHRS and CDR2 is YFSETQ. After removal of 4 bases from V and 6 bases from J, the junction contained 11 bases not matched to a gene. The CDR3 bases are TGCGCCAGCAGCCCTGTGTTTGGGACAGGGATCAATGAGCAGTTCTTC. Its protein product is CASSPVFGTGINEQFF.

This clone was recorded a few times. The V call is TRBV6-1, the J call TRBJ1-5, with 12 bases identical to TRBD1. This CDR3 is built from 18 residues. Losses at the gene ends were 2 bases for V and 5 bases for J; bases not matched to a gene: 10. The V gene's germline CDR1 is MNHNS and CDR2 SASEGT. DNA for the CDR3: TGTGCCAGCAGTGAAAGGGCCGGGACAGGGGGCATCTATCAGCCCCAGCATTTT. This sequence encodes CASSERAGTGGIYQPQHF.